This T cell receptor (beta chain) was sequenced during a study of spatial heterogeneity in lung cancer. For the study at large: Combinations of a unique TCR and a UMI were tallied in raw reads, and on average each appeared more than ten times.

Regarding time point: sample taken at primary tumor resection. A total of approximately 77 untreated early-stage non-small cell lung cancer patients served as donors. The study sequenced unsorted whole RNA from tumor, nontumor lung or frozen PBMC. From the 5' RACE reads, TCRdb called clonotypes with MiXCR, one entry per CDR3 protein. Of just over 75,000 distinct CDR3 sequences in the sample, roughly 8% are singletons; the top ten hold about 7%. Sample: PBMCs, taken at surgery. This TCR derives from a male donor with early-stage non-small cell lung cancer.

CDR3 bases: TGTGCCAGCAGCCAAAGACGTTCTCGGACTAGCGAGAACACAGATACGCAGTATTTT. Protein sequence: CASSQRRSRTSENTDTQYF. This sequence joins TRBV14 and TRBJ2-3; 9 bases map to TRBD2. CDR1 is SGHDN, CDR2 FVKESK, per germline. The CDR3 spans 19 residues. Trimming took 2 bases from V and 2 from J; bases not matched to a gene: 14.